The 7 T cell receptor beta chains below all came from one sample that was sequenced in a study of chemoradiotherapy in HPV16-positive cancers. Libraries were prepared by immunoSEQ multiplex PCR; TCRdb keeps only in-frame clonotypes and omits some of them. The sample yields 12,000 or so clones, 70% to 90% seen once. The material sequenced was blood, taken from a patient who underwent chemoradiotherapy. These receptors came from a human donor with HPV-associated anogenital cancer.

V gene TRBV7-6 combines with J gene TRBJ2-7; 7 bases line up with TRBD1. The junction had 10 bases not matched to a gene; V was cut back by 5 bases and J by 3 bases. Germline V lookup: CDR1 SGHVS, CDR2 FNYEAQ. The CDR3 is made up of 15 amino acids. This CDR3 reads CASSQIQGRGYEQYF. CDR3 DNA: TGTGCCAGCAGCCAAATACAGGGGCGCGGCTACGAGCAGTACTTC.

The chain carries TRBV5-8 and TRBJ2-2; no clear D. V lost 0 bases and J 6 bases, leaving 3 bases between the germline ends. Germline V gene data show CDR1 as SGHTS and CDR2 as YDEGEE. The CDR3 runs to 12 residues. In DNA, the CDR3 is TGTGCCAGCAGCTTGGGATCCGGGGAGCTGTTTTTT. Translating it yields CASSLGSGELFF.

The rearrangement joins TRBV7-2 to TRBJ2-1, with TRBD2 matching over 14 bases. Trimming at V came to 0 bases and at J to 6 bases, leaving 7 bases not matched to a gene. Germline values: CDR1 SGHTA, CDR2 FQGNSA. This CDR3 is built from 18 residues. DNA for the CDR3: TGTGCCAGCAGCTTAGCTTACCCCGGGACTAGCGGGGGCAATGAGCAGTTCTTC. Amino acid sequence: CASSLAYPGTSGGNEQFF. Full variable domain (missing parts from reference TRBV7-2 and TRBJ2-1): GAGVSQSPSNKVTEKGKDVELRCDPISGHTALYWYRQSLGQGLEFLIYFQGNSAPDKSGLPSDRFSAERTGGSVSTLTIQRTQQEDSAVYLCASSLAYPGTSGGNEQFFGPGTRLTVL.

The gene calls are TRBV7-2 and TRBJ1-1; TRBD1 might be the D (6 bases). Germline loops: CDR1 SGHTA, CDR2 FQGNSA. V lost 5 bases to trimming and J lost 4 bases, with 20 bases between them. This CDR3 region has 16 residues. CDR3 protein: CASSPKGGNSVTEAFF. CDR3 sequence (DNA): TGTGCCAGCAGCCCCAAGGGGGGGAATTCGGTCACTGAAGCTTTCTTT.

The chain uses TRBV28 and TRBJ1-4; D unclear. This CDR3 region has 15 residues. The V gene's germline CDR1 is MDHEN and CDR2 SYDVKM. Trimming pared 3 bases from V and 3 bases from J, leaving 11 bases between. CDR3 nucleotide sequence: TGTGCCAGCAGTTTGTCGACCGGCCCTAATGAAAAACTGTTTTTT. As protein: CASSLSTGPNEKLFF.

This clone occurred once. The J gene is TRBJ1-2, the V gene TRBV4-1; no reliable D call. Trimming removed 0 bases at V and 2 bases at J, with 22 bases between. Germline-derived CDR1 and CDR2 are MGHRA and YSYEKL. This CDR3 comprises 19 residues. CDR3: CASSQDLGVADPKNYGYTF. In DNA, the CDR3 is TGCGCCAGCAGCCAAGACTTGGGAGTAGCCGATCCGAAAAACTATGGCTACACCTTC.

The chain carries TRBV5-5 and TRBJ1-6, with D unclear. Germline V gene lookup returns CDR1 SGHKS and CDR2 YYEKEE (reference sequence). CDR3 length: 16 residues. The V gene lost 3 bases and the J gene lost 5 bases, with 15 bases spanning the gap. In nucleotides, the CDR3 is TGTGCCAGCAGCTGGGAGGCCCGGACGCATAATTCACCCCTCCACTTT. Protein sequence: CASSWEARTHNSPLHF.